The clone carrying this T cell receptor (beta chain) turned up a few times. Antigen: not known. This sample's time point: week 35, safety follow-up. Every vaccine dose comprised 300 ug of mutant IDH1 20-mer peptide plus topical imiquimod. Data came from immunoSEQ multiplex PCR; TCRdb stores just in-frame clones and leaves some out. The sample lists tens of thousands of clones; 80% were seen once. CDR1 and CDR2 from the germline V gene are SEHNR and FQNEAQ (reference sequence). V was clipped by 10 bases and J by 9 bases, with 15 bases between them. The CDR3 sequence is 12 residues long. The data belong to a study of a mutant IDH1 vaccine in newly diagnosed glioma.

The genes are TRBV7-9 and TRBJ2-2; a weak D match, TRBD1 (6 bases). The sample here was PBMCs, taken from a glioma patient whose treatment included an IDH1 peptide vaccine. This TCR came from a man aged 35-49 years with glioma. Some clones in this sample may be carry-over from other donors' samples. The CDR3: CATETGNRELFF. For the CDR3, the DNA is TGTGCCACCGAAACAGGGAACCGGGAGCTGTTTTTT.